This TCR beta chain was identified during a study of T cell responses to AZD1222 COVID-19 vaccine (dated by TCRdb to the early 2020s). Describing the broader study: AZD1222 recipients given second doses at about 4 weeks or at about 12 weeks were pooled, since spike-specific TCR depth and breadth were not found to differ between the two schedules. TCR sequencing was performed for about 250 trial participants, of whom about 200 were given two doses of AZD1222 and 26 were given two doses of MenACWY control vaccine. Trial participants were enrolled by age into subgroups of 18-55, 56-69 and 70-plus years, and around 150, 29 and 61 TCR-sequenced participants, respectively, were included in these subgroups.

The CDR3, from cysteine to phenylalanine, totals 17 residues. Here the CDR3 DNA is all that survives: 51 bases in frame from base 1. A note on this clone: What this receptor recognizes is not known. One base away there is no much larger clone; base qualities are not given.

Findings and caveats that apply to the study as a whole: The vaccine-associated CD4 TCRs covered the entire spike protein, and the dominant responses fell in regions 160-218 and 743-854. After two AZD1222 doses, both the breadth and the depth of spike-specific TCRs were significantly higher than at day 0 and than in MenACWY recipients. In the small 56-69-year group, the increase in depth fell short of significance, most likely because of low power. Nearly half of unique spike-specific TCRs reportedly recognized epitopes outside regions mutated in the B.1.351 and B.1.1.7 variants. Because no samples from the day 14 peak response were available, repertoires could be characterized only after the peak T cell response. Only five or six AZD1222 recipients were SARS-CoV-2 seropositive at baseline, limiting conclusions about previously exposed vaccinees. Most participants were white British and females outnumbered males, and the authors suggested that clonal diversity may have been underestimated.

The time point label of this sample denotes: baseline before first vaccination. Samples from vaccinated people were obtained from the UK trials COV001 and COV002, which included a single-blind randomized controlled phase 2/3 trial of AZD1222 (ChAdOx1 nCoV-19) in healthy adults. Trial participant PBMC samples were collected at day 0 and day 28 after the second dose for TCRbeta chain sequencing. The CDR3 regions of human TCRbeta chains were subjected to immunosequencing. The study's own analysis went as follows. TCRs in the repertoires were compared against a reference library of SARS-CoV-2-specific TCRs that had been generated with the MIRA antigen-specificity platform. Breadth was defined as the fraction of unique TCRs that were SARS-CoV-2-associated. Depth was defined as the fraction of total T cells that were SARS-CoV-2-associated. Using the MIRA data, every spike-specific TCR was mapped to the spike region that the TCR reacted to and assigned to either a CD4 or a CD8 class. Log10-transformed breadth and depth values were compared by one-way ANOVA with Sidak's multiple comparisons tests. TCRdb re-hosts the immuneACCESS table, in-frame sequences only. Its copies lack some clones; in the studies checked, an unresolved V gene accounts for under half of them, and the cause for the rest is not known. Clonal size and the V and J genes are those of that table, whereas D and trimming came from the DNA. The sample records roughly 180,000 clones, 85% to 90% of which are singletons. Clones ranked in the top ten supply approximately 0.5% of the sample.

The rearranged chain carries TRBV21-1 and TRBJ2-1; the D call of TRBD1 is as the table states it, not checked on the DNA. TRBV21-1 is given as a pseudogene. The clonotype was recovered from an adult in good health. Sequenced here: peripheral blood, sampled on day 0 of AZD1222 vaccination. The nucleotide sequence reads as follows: TGTGCCAGCAGCGCTCATAGGCCGGGACAGGCTCAAAATGAGCAGTTCTTC. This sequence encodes CASSAHRPGQAQNEQFF.